This TCR beta chain was observed in a study of CDR3 diversity in severe acne. CDR3 length equals 14 residues. The trim removed 5 bases at V and 8 bases at J, leaving 11 bases unmatched. Germline V gives CDR1 SGHTA, CDR2 FQGNSA. TCRdb redid the calling of the PCR reads with MiXCR, one entry per CDR3 protein. The top ten hold roughly an eighth of the sample, which has 65,000 to 95,000 distinct CDR3 sequences, around 49% seen once. This clonotype was sampled from a male donor in good health, without acne. The chain recombines TRBV7-2 with TRBJ1-2; TRBD1 aligns across 7 bases. Sequenced input: blood. DNA of the CDR3: TGTGCCAGCAGCCAAGTTTCACAGGGGATCGGCTACACCTTC. Translation: CASSQVSQGIGYTF.